This T cell receptor (beta chain) appears in the sequencing data of a study of blood T cell repertoires in COVID-19 (dated by TCRdb to between 2020 and 2021). Background on the whole study: Samples from collaborators originated in the United States, Italy and Spain and spanned both the acute and convalescent phases of COVID-19. The sample metadata nearly always contained a de-identified subject ID, COVID-19 status, age in years and sex. Deeply sampled blood TCRbeta repertoires from subjects exposed to, actively infected with, or recovered from COVID-19 were included in the dataset. Samples came from the ongoing ImmuneRACE study (first 160 participants) plus 1,254 subjects from 6 global collaborators. The material from the prospective study consisted of cDNA or gDNA derived from T cells, B-cell-depleted T cells, or PBMCs. Where available, HLA class I and class II types were taken from metadata supplied by the sample provider and were not determined by assay-based typing. The repertoires were released in a freely available public database intended as a resource for research on the immune response to SARS-CoV-2. Beyond this particular receptor, the publication reports: How much clinical and demographic metadata was included differed by source and by participant, and the metadata was provided uncurated.

TCRbeta CDR3 regions were amplified from genomic DNA using the immunoSEQ Assay, a bias-controlled multiplex PCR. In the original analysis: The number of nucleated cells in each sample was estimated from the amplification of reference gene primers within the assay. To quantify the absolute abundance of each unique TCRbeta CDR3 rearrangement, sequence reads were collapsed and filtered. For each sample, productive Simpson clonality was calculated as the square root of Simpson's diversity index across productive rearrangements. Drawn from immuneACCESS, this table holds only the in-frame rearrangements with V and J called that TCRdb kept. Clones are partly lost; checked studies trace under half to an unresolved V gene and leave the rest unexplained. V and J calls and clone size follow that table, whereas D and trimming were derived from the DNA. This sample is represented by 95,000 to 100,000 clones; approximately 89% of them were singletons. The top ten hold roughly 10% of the sample.

The CDR3 goes from the cysteine to the phenylalanine over 15 residues. Just CDR3 DNA is preserved here, 45 bases in frame from base 1. In the germline V gene, CDR1 corresponds to SNHLY and CDR2 to FYNNEI. V ends up 0 bases short and J 5 bases short, with an unmatched junction base count of 6. Collaborating institutions collected whole blood in K2EDTA tubes following their own protocols. For TCRbeta analysis, collaborators shipped samples as frozen whole blood, isolated PBMCs, or DNA extracted from either of those sample types. As concerns this clone: This receptor's antigen is unknown. Per-nucleotide qualities are absent, and no much larger clonotype sits a single base away.

The sequence links TRBV2 to TRBJ1-1; 7 central bases correspond to TRBD1. The sequence was collected from a woman between 25 and 40 years old with acute or convalescent COVID-19. Sequenced: peripheral blood. The DNA reads as follows: TGTGCCAGCAGTGAAGCGCTCCAGGGGGTGACTGAAGCTTTCTTT. Its protein is CASSEALQGVTEAFF.